This T cell receptor (beta chain) was sequenced for a study of shared clonotypes between healthy human individuals. As for this clone: What it binds is unknown.

Study donors comprised healthy, HIV-negative adults devoid of recent acute infection or vaccination. As originally analysed: Filtering differed, since immunoSEQ gave only junction sequences and no quality scores. Here immunoSEQ multiplex PCR was the method, and the copy in TCRdb shows in-frame clones only, minus some. Clonal size and the V and J genes are those of that table, whereas D and trimming came from the DNA. The profile covers about 2.4 million clones, with 93% appearing a single time and 0.36% taken by the ten largest. Study findings and constraints: Richness estimates generally favored naive over memory subsets.

Sequenced input: naive CD4+ T cells from PBMCs. Subset indicated: CD45RA+ positively selected. This TCR was sampled from a young man in good health. Some clones in this sample may be carry-over from other donors' samples.

In DNA form, the CDR3 reads TGCGCCAGCAGTCAATCGGATGACGGTATTTCCTACAATGAGCAGTTCTTC. This translates into CASSQSDDGISYNEQFF. The chain couples TRBV23-1 to TRBJ2-1; the D is unclear. TRBV23-1 counts as an open reading frame of uncertain function. Trimming stripped 0 bases from V and 1 base from J, with 13 bases between. There are 17 residues in the CDR3.